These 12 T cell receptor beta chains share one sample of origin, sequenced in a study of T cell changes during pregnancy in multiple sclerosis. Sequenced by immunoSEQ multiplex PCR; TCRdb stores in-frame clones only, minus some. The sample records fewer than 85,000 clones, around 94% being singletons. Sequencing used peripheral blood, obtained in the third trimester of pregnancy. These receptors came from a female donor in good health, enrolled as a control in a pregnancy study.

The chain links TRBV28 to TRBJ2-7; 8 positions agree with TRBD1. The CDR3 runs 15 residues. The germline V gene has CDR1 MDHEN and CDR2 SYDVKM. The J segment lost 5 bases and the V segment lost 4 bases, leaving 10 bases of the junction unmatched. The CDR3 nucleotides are TGTGCCAGCAGTTCAAGATCCAGGGGGCTGAACGAGCAGTACTTC. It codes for CASSSRSRGLNEQYF.

This CDR3 reads CASTTGNEQFF. The CDR3 DNA reads TGTGCCAGCACGACGGGGAATGAGCAGTTCTTC. The chain has TRBV2 and TRBJ2-1, with D perhaps matching TRBD2 (5 bases). Trimming removed 7 bases from V and 7 bases from J, with 8 bases in between. Germline V gives CDR1 SNHLY, CDR2 FYNNEI. The CDR3 extends over 11 amino acids.

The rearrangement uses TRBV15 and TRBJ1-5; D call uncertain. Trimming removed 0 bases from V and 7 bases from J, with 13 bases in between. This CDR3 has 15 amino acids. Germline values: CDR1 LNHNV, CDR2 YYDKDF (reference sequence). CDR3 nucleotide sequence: TGTGCCACCAGCAGAGATGCGGTGACGGGACAGCCCCAGCATTTT. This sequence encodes CATSRDAVTGQPQHF.

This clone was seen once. As DNA, the CDR3 is TGCGCCAGCAGAGCGAGGGCTTCCTATGGCTACACCTTC. Its protein product is CASRARASYGYTF. The chain carries TRBV10-2 and TRBJ1-2; no definite D call. The CDR3 has 13 amino acids. The ends were cut back, 6 bases at V and 4 bases at J, with 12 bases in the middle. Germline assignment: CDR1 WSHSY and CDR2 SAAADI.

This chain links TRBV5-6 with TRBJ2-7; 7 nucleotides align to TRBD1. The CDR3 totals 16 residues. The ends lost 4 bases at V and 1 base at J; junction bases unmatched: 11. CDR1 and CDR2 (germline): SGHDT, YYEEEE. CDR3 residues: CASSRRGYGTSYEQYF. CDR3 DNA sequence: TGTGCCAGCAGCCGCAGGGGGTACGGGACGTCCTACGAGCAGTACTTC.

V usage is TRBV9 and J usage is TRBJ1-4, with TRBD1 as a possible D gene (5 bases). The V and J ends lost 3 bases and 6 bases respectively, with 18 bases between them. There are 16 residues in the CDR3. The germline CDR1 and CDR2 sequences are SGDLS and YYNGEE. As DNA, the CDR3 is TGTGCCAGCAGCGCTGGGCGGTCGACAGTGGATGAAAAACTGTTTTTT. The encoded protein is CASSAGRSTVDEKLFF.

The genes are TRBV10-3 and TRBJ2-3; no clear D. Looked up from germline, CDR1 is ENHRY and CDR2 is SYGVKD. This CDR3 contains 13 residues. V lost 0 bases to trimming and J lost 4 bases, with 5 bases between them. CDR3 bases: TGTGCCATCAGTGAGTCCAGGCCAGATACGCAGTATTTT. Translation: CAISESRPDTQYF.

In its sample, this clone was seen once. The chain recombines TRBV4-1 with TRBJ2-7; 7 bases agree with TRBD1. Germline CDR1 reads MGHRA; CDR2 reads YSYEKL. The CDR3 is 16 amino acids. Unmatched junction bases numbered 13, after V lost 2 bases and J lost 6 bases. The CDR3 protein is CASSQRPTGAIPEQYF. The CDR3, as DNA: TGCGCCAGCAGCCAACGTCCCACAGGGGCCATTCCCGAGCAGTACTTC.

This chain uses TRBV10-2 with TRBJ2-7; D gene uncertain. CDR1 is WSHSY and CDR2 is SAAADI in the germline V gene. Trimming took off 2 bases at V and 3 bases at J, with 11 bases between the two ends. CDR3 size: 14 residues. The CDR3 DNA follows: TGCGCCAGCAGTGAGACACCGAATGTCTACGAGCAGTACTTC. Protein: CASSETPNVYEQYF.

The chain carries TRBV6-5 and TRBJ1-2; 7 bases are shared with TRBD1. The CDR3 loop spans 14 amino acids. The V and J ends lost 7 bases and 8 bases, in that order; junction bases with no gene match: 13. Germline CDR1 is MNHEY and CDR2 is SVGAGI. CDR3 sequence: CASTRQGSVVGYTF. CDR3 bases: TGTGCCAGCACAAGACAGGGTTCGGTTGTGGGCTACACCTTC.

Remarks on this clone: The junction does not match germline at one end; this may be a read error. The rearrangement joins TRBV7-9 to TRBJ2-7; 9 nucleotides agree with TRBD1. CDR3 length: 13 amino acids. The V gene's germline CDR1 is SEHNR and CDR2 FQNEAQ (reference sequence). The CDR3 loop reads CASSLIETGQGGF. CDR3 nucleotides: TGTGCCAGCAGCTTAATAGAGACGGGACAGGGCGGCTTC.

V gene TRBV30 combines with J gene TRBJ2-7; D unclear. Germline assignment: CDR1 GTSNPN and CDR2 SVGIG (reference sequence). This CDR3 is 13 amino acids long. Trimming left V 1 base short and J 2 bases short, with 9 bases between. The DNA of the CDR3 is TGTGCCTGGAGTGGAAGCTACGCCTACGAGCAGTACTTC. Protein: CAWSGSYAYEQYF.